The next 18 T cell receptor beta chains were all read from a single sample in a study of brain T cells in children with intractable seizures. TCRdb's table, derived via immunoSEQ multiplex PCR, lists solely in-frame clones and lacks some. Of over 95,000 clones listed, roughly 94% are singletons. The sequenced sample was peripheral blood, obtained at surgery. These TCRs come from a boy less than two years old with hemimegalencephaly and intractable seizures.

The CDR3 spells CASSTPGGGSSATDTQYF. Written as DNA, the CDR3 is TGTGCCAGCAGCACCCCCGGGGGAGGGAGTAGTGCCACAGATACGCAGTATTTT. V and J are TRBV25-1 and TRBJ2-3; TRBD2 matches at 7 bases. The V gene end was trimmed by 6 bases and the J gene end by 2 bases; junction bases not matched to a gene: 17. Per the germline V gene, CDR1 is MGHDK and CDR2 is SYGVNS. The CDR3 runs to 18 residues.

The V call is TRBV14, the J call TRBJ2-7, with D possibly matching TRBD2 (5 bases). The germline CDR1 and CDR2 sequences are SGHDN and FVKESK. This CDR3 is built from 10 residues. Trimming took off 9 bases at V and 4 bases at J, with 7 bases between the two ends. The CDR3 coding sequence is TGTGCCAGGGAGGAGTACGAGCAGTACTTC. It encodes CAREEYEQYF.

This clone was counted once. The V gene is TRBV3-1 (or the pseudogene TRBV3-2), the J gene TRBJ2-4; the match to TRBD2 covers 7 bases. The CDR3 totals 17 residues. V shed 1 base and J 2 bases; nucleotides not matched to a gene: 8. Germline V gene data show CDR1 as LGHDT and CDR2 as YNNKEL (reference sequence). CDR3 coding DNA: TGTGCCAGCAGCCAAGGGGCGGGAGCCACGTCCAAAAACATTCAGTACTTC. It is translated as CASSQGAGATSKNIQYF.

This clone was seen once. CDR3 amino acids: CASSFGTAAGYTF. CDR3 bases: TGTGCCAGCAGTTTCGGAACGGCGGCGGGCTACACCTTC. The V call is TRBV12-3 or TRBV12-4, the J call TRBJ1-2; no firm D call. Trimming took 3 bases from V and 8 from J, leaving 13 bases between them. This CDR3 is 13 amino acids long.

The CDR3 region has the DNA TGTGCCAGCAATCGCGGGAGGGCCAAAAACATTCAGTACTTC. Translating it yields CASNRGRAKNIQYF. The gene calls are TRBV5-6 and TRBJ2-4; 8 nucleotides align to TRBD2. This CDR3 region has 14 residues. Germline CDR1 and CDR2: SGHDT and YYEEEE. Unmatched junction bases numbered 3, after V lost 6 bases and J lost 1 base.

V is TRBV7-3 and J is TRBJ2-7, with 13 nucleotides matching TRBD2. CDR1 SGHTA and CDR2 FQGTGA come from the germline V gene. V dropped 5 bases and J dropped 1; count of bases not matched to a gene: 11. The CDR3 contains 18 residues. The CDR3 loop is CASSPGTSGKDGSYEQYF. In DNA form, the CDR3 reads TGTGCCAGCAGCCCCGGGACTAGCGGGAAGGATGGATCCTACGAGCAGTACTTC.

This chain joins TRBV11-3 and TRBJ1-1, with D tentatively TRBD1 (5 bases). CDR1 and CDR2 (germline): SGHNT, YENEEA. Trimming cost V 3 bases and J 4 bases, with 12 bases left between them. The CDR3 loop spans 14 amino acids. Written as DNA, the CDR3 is TGTGCCAGCAGCTTGACCGGGGGAGGCACTGAAGCTTTCTTT. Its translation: CASSLTGGGTEAFF.

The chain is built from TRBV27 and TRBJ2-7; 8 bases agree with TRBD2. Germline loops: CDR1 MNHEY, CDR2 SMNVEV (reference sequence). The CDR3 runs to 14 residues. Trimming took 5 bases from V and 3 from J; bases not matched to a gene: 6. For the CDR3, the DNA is TGTGCCAGCAGTCCGGCGGGACTAGGCTACGAGCAGTACTTC. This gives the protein CASSPAGLGYEQYF.

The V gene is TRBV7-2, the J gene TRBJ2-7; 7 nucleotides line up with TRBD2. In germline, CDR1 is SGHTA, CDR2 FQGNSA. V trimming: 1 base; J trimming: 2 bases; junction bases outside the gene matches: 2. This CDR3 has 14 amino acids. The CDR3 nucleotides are TGTGCCAGCAGCTTAGTGGGGACTACCTACGAGCAGTACTTC. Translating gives CASSLVGTTYEQYF.

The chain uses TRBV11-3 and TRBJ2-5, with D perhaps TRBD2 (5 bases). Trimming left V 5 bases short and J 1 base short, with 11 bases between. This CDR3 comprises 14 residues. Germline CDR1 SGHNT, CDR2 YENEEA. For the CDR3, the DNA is TGTGCCAGCAGCCGTCGGGATTCCCAAGAGACCCAGTACTTC. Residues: CASSRRDSQETQYF.

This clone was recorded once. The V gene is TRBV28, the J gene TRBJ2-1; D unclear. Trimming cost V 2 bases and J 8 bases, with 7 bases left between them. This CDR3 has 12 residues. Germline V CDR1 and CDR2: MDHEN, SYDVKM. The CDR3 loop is CASSLEGYEQFF. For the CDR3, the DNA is TGTGCCAGCAGTTTAGAAGGCTATGAGCAGTTCTTC. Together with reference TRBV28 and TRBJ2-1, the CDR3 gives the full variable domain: DVKVTQSSRYLVKRTGEKVFLECVQDMDHENMFWYRQDPGLGLRLIYFSYDVKMKEKGDIPEGYSVSREKKERFSLILESASTNQTSMYLCASSLEGYEQFFGPGTRLTVL.

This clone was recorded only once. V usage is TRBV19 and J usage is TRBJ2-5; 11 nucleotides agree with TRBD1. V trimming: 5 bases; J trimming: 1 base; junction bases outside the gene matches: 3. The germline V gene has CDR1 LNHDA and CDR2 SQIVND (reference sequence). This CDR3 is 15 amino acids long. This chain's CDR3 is CASSLGTGGQETQYF. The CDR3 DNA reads TGTGCCAGTAGTTTGGGGACAGGGGGCCAAGAGACCCAGTACTTC.

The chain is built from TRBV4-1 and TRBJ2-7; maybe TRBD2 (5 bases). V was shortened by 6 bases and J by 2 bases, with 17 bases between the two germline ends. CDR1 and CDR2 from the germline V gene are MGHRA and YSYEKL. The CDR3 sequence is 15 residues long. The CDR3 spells CASRQMEAVAYEQYF. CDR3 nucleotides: TGCGCCAGCAGGCAAATGGAGGCTGTGGCCTACGAGCAGTACTTC.

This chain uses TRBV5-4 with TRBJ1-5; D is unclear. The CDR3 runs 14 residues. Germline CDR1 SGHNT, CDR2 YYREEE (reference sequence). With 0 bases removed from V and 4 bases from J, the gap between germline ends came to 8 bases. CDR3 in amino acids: CASSLAGVNQPQHF. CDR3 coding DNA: TGTGCCAGCAGCTTGGCCGGGGTAAATCAGCCCCAGCATTTT.

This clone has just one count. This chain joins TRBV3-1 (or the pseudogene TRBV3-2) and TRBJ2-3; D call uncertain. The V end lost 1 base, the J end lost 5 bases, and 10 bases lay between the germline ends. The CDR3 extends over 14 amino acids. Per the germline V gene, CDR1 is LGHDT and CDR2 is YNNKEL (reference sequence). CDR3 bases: TGTGCCAGCAGCCAAGTCCCAGCGCAAGATACGCAGTATTTT. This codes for CASSQVPAQDTQYF.

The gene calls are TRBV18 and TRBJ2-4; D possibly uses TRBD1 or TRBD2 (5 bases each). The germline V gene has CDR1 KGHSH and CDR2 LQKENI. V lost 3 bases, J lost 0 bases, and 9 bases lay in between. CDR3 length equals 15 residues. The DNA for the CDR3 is TGTGCCAGCTCACCGGGACCGTCAGCCAAAAACATTCAGTACTTC. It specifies CASSPGPSAKNIQYF. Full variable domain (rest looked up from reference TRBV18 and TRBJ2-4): NAGVMQNPRHLVRRRGQEARLRCSPMKGHSHVYWYRQLPEEGLKFMVYLQKENIIDESGMPKERFSAEFPKEGPSILRIQQVVRGDSAAYFCASSPGPSAKNIQYFGAGTRLSVL.

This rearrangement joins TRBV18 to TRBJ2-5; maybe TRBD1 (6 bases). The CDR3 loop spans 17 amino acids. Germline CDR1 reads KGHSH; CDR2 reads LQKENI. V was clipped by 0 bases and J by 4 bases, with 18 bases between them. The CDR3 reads CASSPPNALGAGETQYF. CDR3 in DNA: TGTGCCAGCTCACCACCGAACGCGCTGGGGGCTGGAGAGACCCAGTACTTC.

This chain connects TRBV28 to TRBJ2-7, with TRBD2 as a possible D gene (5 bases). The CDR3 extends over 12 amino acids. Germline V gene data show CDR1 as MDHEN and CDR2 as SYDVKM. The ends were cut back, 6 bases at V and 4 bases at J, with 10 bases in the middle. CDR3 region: CASSLGLYEQYF. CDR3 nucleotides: TGTGCCAGCAGCTTAGGACTGTACGAGCAGTACTTC.